These 2 T cell receptor beta chains were all obtained from the same sample, sequenced in a study of regulatory T cells in long-lasting Graves disease. Documented time point: persistent/refractory GD, antithyroid drugs over 5 years with positive TRAb. From PBMCs, RNA was extracted and then used to make the TCR library. Building of the TCR beta libraries involved iRepertoire HTBI primers and Arm-PCR of CDR3 regions. TCRdb reprocessed the multiplex PCR reads via MiXCR and lists one record per CDR3 protein. Among 700,000 or so distinct CDR3 sequences listed, 25% to 30% were seen once. The sample was peripheral blood mononuclear cells (PBMCs), taken when the disease was refractory, from a patient treated with antithyroid drugs. The receptors here all came from a female donor with Graves disease.

V and J are TRBV25-1 and TRBJ1-2; D is ambiguous. V was clipped by 5 bases and J by 7 bases, with 17 bases between them. The CDR3 is made up of 14 amino acids. The germline gives CDR1 MGHDK, CDR2 SYGVNS. CDR3 DNA: TGTGCCAGCAGTAAGACACTCACTATCGGTGGCTACACCTTC. The encoded protein is CASSKTLTIGGYTF.

This clonotype came up a few times. This chain links TRBV5-4 with TRBJ2-7, with 7 bases identical to TRBD2. CDR1 and CDR2 from the germline V gene are SGHNT and YYREEE (reference sequence). This CDR3 contains 14 residues. V lost 0 bases, J lost 5 bases, and 5 bases stayed unmatched. In DNA, the CDR3 is TGTGCCAGCAGCTTGGGGACTAGTCTGGACGAGCAGTACTTC. It specifies CASSLGTSLDEQYF.